What follows are 11 T cell receptor beta chains derived from one specimen sequenced in a study of cytomegalovirus exposure and HLA in healthy donors. Both 60 Vbeta primers and 13 Jbeta primers went into the PCR. Repertoires were generated with immunoSEQ multiplex PCR, while TCRdb's copy carries only in-frame clones and drops some. Of under 150,000 clones detected, approximately 80% appear once; the ten largest clones hold about 1.7%. Sequencing was carried out using PBMCs. Receptor source: a man younger than 35 in good health and CMV-seronegative.

This chain joins TRBV5-4 and TRBJ2-3; 7 bases fit TRBD2. Per the germline V gene, CDR1 is SGHNT and CDR2 is YYREEE (reference sequence). There are 16 residues in the CDR3. V lost 4 bases to trimming and J lost 9 bases; unmatched junction nucleotides: 17. Here the CDR3 reads CASSPPGGGRPGTQYF. The CDR3 coding sequence is TGTGCCAGCAGCCCCCCTGGCGGGGGACGCCCGGGGACGCAGTATTTT.

Turning to this clone: At the DNA level, this CDR3 is encoded by other sequences in the same sample as well. The chain uses TRBV4-3 and TRBJ1-3; 12 bases map to TRBD1. The CDR3 consists of 17 residues. The trim removed 5 bases at V and 4 bases at J, leaving 9 bases unmatched. Germline-derived CDR1 and CDR2 are LGHNA and YSLEER. The CDR3 coding sequence is TGCGCCAGCAGCACCGGGACAGGGGGCAGATCCGGAAACACCATATATTTT. It is translated as CASSTGTGGRSGNTIYF.

The chain has TRBV6-1 and TRBJ2-3; TRBD1 is a possible D gene (5 bases). The CDR3 runs to 13 residues. Trimming shortened V by 6 bases and J by 4 bases, and 11 bases separated the two germline ends. Germline-derived CDR1 and CDR2 are MNHNS and SASEGT. The CDR3 DNA reads TGTGCCAGCAGCCTAGGACAAGCAGATACGCAGTATTTT. Protein sequence: CASSLGQADTQYF.

J is TRBJ2-3 and V is TRBV7-8; 11 bases align to TRBD2. The CDR3 runs 18 residues. The germline V gene has CDR1 SGHVS and CDR2 FQNEAQ. Trimming cost V 1 base and J 3 bases; bases outside gene matches: 9. The CDR3 sequence is CASSLGLAGGFSTDTQYF. The CDR3 region has the DNA TGTGCCAGCAGCTTAGGGCTAGCGGGGGGCTTTAGTACAGATACGCAGTATTTT.

The rearrangement joins TRBV10-3 to TRBJ2-1; 9 bases fit TRBD1. The CDR3 consists of 13 residues. The J segment lost 7 bases and the V segment lost 6 bases, leaving 4 bases of the junction unmatched. CDR1 ENHRY and CDR2 SYGVKD come from the germline V gene. The CDR3 loop reads CAISDRGGNEQFF. DNA of the CDR3: TGTGCCATCAGCGACAGGGGGGGGAATGAGCAGTTCTTC.

This chain links TRBV4-2 with TRBJ2-1; 13 nucleotides agree with TRBD2. In germline, CDR1 is LGHNA, CDR2 YNFKEQ. V lost 4 bases and J lost 7; bases outside the gene matches: 4. The length of the CDR3 is 15 residues. The CDR3 DNA follows: TGTGCCAGCAGCCGGGGGACTAGCGGGGATAATGAGCAGTTCTTC. Protein product: CASSRGTSGDNEQFF.

The chain uses TRBV6-5 and TRBJ2-1, with a possible D match to TRBD1 (6 bases). The germline gives CDR1 MNHEY, CDR2 SVGAGI. The CDR3 is 15 residues long. Trimming shortened V by 4 bases and J by 6 bases, and 16 bases separated the two germline ends. CDR3 DNA sequence: TGTGCCAGCAGTTCCCGGACAGAGAGCCTCAATGAGCAGTTCTTC. Translating gives CASSSRTESLNEQFF.

This rearrangement joins TRBV4-1 to TRBJ2-2; tentatively, D is TRBD1 (5 bases). CDR1 is MGHRA, CDR2 YSYEKL, per germline. This CDR3 comprises 13 residues. Trimming removed 6 bases at V and 4 bases at J, with 9 bases between. CDR3 region: CASRVQGTGELFF. CDR3 sequence (DNA): TGCGCCAGCAGGGTTCAGGGCACCGGGGAGCTGTTTTTT.

The V call is TRBV5-1, the J call TRBJ2-7; D remains ambiguous. CDR1 is SGHRS and CDR2 is YFSETQ in the germline V gene. The V and J ends lost 0 bases and 1 base respectively, with 8 bases between them. This CDR3 has 14 amino acids. CDR3 bases: TGCGCCAGCAGCTTGGATCCAGGATCCTACGAGCAGTACTTC. It encodes CASSLDPGSYEQYF.

In the case of this clone: This same CDR3 is encoded by further DNA sequences in the sample. The CDR3, as DNA: TGTGCCAGCAGCTTAACGGGGGAGCAGTACTTC. It encodes CASSLTGEQYF. J is TRBJ2-7 and V is TRBV7-6, with a weak D call TRBD2 (5 bases). From germline, CDR1 is SGHVS and CDR2 FNYEAQ. The germline V and J ends were trimmed by 2 bases and 7 bases, with 6 bases remaining between them. The CDR3 loop spans 11 amino acids.

V usage is TRBV25-1 and J usage is TRBJ1-2; unclear D gene. The CDR3 is 12 amino acids. In germline, CDR1 is MGHDK, CDR2 SYGVNS. V lost 6 bases to trimming and J lost 1 base, with 6 bases between them. DNA of the CDR3: TGTGCCAGCAGCCCCGGTAACTATGGCTACACCTTC. Amino acid sequence: CASSPGNYGYTF.